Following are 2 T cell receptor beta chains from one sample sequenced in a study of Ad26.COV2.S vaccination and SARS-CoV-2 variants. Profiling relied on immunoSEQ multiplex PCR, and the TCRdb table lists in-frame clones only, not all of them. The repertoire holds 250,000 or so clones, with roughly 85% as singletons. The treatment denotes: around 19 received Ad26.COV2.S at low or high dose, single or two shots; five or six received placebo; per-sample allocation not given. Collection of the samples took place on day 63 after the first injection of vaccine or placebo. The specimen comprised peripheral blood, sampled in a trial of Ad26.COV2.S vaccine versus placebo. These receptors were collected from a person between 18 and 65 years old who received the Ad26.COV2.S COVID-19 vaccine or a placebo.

The CDR3 DNA reads as TGTGCCAGCACGTCCCAAGCAACGAACACTGAAGCTTTCTTT. It is translated as CASTSQATNTEAFF. The rearrangement links TRBV18 to TRBJ1-1; D unclear. The CDR3 extends over 14 amino acids. V was shortened by 8 bases and J by 1 base, with 14 bases between the two germline ends. CDR1 and CDR2 (germline): KGHSH, LQKENI.

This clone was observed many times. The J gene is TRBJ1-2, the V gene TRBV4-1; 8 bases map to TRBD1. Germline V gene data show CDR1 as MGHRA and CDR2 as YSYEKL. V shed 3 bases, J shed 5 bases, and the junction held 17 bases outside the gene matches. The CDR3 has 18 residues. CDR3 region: CASSHGQGLIVRPYGYTF. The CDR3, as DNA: TGCGCCAGCAGCCATGGACAGGGCCTTATAGTCCGCCCTTATGGCTACACCTTC.